The clone carrying this T cell receptor (beta chain) was picked up many times. Its antigen remains unknown. The data originate from a study of CD8 T cells in ankylosing spondylitis. Study-wide findings and caveats: It appeared that ankylosing spondylitis blood was characterized by a TCR beta motif of about 8 highly homologous variants. Reportedly, matched ankylosing spondylitis synovial fluid was significantly enriched for disease-linked clones. Previous work reported some of these motif variants in the synovial fluid and blood of reactive arthritis. Clones linked with disease were CD8+ and fairly uncommon in the peripheral blood.

With molecular barcodes, quantitative 5'-RACE was used to make the TCR beta libraries. TCRdb re-called the 5' RACE reads through MiXCR, storing one row per CDR3 protein. The sample records about 500,000 distinct CDR3 sequences, less than 6% being singletons. The germline V gene has CDR1 LGHDT and CDR2 YNNKEL (reference sequence). The CDR3 length is 14 residues. V was cut by 4 bases and J by 2 bases, with 12 bases left in between. Sequenced input: blood, either unsorted or a sorted T cell fraction (not recorded which). The receptor was isolated from a male donor with ankylosing spondylitis. This rearrangement joins TRBV3-1 to TRBJ2-7; weak D call: TRBD2 (6 bases). For the CDR3, the DNA is TGTGCCAGCAGCCCCCCGGGACTGCCCTACGAGCAGTACTTC. This codes for CASSPPGLPYEQYF.